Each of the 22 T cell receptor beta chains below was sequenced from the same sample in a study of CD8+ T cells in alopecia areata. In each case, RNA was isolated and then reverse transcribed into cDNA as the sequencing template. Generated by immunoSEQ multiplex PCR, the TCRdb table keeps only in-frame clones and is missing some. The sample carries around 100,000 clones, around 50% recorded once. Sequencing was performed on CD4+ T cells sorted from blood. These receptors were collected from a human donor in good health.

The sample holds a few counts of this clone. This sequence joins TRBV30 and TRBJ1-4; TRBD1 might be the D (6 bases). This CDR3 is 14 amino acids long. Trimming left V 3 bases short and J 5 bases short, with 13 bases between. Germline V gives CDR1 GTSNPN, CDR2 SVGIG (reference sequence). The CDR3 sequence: CAWSPGQLNEKLFF. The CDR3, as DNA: TGTGCCTGGAGCCCTGGACAGTTGAATGAAAAACTGTTTTTT. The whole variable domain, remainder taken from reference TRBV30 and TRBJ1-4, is SQTIHQWPATLVQPVGSPLSLECTVEGTSNPNLYWYRQAAGRGLQLLFYSVGIGQISSEVPQNLSASRPQDRQFILSSKKLLLSDSGFYLCAWSPGQLNEKLFFGSGTQLSVL.

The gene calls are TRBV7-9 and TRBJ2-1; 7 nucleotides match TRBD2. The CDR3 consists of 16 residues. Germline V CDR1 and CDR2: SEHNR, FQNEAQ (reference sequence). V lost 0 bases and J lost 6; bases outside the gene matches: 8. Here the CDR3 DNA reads TGTGCCAGCAGCTTAGCTCCGGGCGGGGGAATCAATGAGCAGTTCTTC. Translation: CASSLAPGGGINEQFF. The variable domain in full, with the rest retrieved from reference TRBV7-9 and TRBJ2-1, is DTGVSQNPRHKITKRGQNVTFRCDPISEHNRLYWYRQTLGQGPEFLTYFQNEAQLEKSRLLSDRFSAERPKGSFSTLEIQRTEQGDSAMYLCASSLAPGGGINEQFFGPGTRLTVL.

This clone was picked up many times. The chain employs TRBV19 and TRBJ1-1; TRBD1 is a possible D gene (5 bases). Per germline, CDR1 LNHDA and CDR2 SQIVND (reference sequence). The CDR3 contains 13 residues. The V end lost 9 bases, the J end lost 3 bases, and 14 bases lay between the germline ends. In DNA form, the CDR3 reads TGTGCCAGCGACATGAGGGGATACACTGAAGCTTTCTTT. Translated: CASDMRGYTEAFF.

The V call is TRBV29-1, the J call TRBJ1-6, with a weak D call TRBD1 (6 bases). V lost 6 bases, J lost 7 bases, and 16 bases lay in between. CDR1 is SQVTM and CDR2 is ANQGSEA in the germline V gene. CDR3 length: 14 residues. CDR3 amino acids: CSVRGEGSNSPLHF. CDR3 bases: TGCAGCGTCAGGGGTGAAGGATCGAATTCACCCCTCCACTTT. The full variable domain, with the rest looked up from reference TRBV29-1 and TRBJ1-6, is SAVISQKPSRDICQRGTSLTIQCQVDSQVTMMFWYRQQPGQSLTLIATANQGSEATYESGFVIDKFPISRPNLTFSTLTVSNMSPEDSSIYLCSVRGEGSNSPLHFGNGTRLTVT.

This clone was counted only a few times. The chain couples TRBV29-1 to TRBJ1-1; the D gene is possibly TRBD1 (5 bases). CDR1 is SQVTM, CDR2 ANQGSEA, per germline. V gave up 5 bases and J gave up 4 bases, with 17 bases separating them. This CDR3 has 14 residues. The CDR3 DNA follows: TGCAGCGTTCTCAGGGCCTCGAAGGGCACTGAAGCTTTCTTT. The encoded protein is CSVLRASKGTEAFF.

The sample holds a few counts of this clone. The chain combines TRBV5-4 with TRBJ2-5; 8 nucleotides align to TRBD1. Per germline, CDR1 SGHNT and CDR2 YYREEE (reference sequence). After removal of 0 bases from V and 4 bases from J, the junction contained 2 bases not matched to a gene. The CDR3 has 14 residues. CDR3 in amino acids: CASSLGQGIETQYF. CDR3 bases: TGTGCCAGCAGCTTGGGACAGGGGATAGAGACCCAGTACTTC.

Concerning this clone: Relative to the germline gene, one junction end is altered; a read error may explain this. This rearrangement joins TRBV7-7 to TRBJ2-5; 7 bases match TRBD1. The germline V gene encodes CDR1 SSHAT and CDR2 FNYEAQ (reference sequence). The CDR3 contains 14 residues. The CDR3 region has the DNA TGTGCTAGCAGCTCCAGTGGGACAGAAGAGACCCAGTACTTC. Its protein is CASSSSGTEETQYF. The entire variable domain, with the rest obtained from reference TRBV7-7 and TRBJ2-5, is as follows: GAGVSQSPRYKVTKRGQDVTLRCDPISSHATLYWYQQALGQGPEFLTYFNYEAQPDKSGLPSDRFSAERPEGSISTLTIQRTEQRDSAMYRCASSSSGTEETQYFGPGTRLLVL.

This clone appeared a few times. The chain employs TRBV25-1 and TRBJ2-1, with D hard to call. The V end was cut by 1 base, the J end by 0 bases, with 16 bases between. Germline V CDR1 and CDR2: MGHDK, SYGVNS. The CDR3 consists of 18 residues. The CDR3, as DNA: TGTGCCAGCAGTGAATCGGGTCTGAACATGACCTCCTACAATGAGCAGTTCTTC. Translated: CASSESGLNMTSYNEQFF.

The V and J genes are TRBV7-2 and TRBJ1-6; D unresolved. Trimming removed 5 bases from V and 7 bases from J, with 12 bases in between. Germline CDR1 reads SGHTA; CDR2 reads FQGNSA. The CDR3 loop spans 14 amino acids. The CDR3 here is CASSPSGVNSPLHF. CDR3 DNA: TGTGCCAGCAGCCCCTCAGGCGTGAATTCACCCCTCCACTTT.

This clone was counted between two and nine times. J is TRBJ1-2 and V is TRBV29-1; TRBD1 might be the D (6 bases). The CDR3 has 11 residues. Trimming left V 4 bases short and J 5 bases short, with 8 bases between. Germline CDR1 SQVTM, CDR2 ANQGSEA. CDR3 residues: CSVGRGYGYTF. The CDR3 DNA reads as TGCAGCGTTGGGAGGGGGTATGGCTACACCTTC.

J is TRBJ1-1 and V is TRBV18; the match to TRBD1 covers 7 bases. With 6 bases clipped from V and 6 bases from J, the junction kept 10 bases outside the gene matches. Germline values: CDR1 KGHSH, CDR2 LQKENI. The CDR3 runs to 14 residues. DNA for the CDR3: TGTGCCAGCTCCCCCGAAACAGGGGATTCTGAAGCTTTCTTT. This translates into CASSPETGDSEAFF.

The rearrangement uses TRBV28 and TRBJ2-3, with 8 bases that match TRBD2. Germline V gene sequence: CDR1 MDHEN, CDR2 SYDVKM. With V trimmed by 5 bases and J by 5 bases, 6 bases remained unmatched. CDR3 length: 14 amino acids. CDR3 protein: CASSLGLAGDTQYF. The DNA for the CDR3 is TGTGCCAGCAGTCTCGGACTAGCCGGAGATACGCAGTATTTT.

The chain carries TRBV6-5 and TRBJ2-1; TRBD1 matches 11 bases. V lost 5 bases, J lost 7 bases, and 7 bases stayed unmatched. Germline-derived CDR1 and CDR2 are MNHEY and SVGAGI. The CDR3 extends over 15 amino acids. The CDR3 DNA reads TGTGCCAGCAGTGCACGCGGGACAGGGGGGAATGAGCAGTTCTTC. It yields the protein CASSARGTGGNEQFF.

DNA of the CDR3: TGTGCCAGCACAGCCTCGGACGCCGCGGGAGACAAAAACATTCAGTACTTC. Protein sequence: CASTASDAAGDKNIQYF. The chain recombines TRBV28 with TRBJ2-4; 7 bases map to TRBD2. The V gene end was trimmed by 7 bases and the J gene end by 3 bases; junction bases not matched to a gene: 15. From germline, CDR1 is MDHEN and CDR2 SYDVKM. CDR3 length: 17 amino acids.

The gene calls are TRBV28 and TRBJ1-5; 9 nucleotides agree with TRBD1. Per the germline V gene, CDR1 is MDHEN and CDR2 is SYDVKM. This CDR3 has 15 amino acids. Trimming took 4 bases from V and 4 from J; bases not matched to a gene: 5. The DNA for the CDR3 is TGTGCCAGCAGTTCCGGGACAGGGTGGAATCAGCCCCAGCATTTT. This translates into CASSSGTGWNQPQHF. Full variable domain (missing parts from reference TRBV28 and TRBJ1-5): DVKVTQSSRYLVKRTGEKVFLECVQDMDHENMFWYRQDPGLGLRLIYFSYDVKMKEKGDIPEGYSVSREKKERFSLILESASTNQTSMYLCASSSGTGWNQPQHFGDGTRLSIL.

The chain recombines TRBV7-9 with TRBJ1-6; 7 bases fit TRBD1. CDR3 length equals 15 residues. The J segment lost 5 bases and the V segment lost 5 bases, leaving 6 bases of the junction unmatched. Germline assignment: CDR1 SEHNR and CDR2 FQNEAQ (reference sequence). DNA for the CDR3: TGTGCCAGCAGCATGGGGACAGCCAATAATTCACCCCTCCACTTT. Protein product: CASSMGTANNSPLHF.

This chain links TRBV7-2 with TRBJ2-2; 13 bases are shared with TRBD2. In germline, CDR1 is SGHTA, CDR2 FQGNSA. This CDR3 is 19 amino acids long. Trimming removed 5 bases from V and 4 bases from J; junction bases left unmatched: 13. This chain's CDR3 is CASSPRLAGGPSSTGELFF. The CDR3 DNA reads TGTGCCAGCAGCCCAAGACTAGCGGGAGGACCCTCGAGCACCGGGGAGCTGTTTTTT. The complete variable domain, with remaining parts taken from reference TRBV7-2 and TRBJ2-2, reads GAGVSQSPSNKVTEKGKDVELRCDPISGHTALYWYRQSLGQGLEFLIYFQGNSAPDKSGLPSDRFSAERTGGSVSTLTIQRTQQEDSAVYLCASSPRLAGGPSSTGELFFGEGSRLTVL.

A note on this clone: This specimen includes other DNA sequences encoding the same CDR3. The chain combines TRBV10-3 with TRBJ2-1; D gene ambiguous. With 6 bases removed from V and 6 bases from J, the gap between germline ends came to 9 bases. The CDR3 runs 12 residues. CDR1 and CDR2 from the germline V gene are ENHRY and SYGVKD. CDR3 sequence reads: CAISGRGNEQFF. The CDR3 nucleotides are TGTGCCATCAGCGGCCGTGGCAATGAGCAGTTCTTC.

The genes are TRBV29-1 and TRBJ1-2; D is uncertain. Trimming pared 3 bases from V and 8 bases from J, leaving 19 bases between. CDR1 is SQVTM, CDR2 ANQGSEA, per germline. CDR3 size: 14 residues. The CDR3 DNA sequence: TGCAGCGTTGAGACCGGACGAGGGATAGGGGGCTACACCTTC. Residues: CSVETGRGIGGYTF.

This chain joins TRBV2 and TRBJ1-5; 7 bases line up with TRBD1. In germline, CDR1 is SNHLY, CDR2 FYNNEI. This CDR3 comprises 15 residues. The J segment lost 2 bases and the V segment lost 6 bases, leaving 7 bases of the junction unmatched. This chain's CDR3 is CASSRQGIGNQPQHF. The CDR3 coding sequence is TGTGCCAGCAGCCGACAGGGTATAGGCAATCAGCCCCAGCATTTT.

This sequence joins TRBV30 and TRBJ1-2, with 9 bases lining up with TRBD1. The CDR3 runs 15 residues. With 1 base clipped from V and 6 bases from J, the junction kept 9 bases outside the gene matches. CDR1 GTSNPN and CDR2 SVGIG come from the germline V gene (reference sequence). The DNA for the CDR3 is TGTGCCTGGAGTGCGTTACAGGGGGCTTCGGATGGCTACACCTTC. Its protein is CAWSALQGASDGYTF.

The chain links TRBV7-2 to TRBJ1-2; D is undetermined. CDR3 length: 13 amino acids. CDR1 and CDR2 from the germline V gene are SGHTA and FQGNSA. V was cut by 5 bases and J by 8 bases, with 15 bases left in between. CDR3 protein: CASSPTPGRGYTF. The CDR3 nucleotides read TGTGCCAGCAGCCCGACACCCGGAAGGGGCTACACCTTC.